This T cell receptor beta chain stems from a study of T cells in Graves' hyperthyroidism and ophthalmopathy. Study information: Peripheral blood was acquired at first diagnosis, ahead of any therapy whatsoever.

TCR beta CDR3 regions were amplified from RNA. A set of HTBI primers served as the primers for a first-round RT-PCR of the TCR CDR3. TCRdb fed the multiplex PCR reads into MiXCR, producing one record per CDR3 protein. The table has around 690,000 distinct CDR3 sequences, about 20% seen once. Fresh peripheral blood, approximately 10 ml, yielded the PBMCs. Study outcomes and limitations: Most expanded thyroid clonotypes above 0.001 also appeared in blood. Classification by a 13 V-J model distinguished ophthalmopathy from stable hyperthyroidism.

About this clonotype itself: Its target is unknown.

CDR1 is SQVTM, CDR2 ANQGSEA, per germline. The ends lost 5 bases at V and 5 bases at J; junction bases unmatched: 9. This CDR3 is 14 amino acids long. J is TRBJ2-7 and V is TRBV29-1, with TRBD2 identical over 10 bases. The clonotype comes from a man aged 25 to 45 with Graves' ophthalmopathy. Sequencing was carried out using blood. The DNA for the CDR3 is TGCAGCGTTATCGGACTAGCGGAGGCGAACGAGCAGTACTTC. Translated: CSVIGLAEANEQYF.